This T cell receptor (beta chain) was obtained from a study of vaccination and CD4 T cells after COVID-19. Comment on this clonotype: What it binds is not known.

An Oncomine TCR Beta short-read assay was used to sequence the DNA from cultured CD4+ T cells. Via MiXCR, TCRdb re-called the PCR reads, giving one row per CDR3 protein. In the table there are roughly 15,000 distinct CDR3 sequences, about 55% of which are singletons. Treatment here: roughly 10-day PBMC culture with coronavirus spike peptide pools or control peptides (ViraFEST assay). In germline, CDR1 is SNHLY, CDR2 FYNNEI. This CDR3 contains 14 residues. V was pared by 7 bases and J by 2 bases, with 8 bases of the junction left unmatched. The clonotype comes from a human donor who had recovered from COVID-19. The V gene is TRBV2, the J gene TRBJ2-7; 7 bases are a match to TRBD1. The sequenced material came from CD4+ T cells from blood, cultured in vitro. The CDR3 protein is CASTKQGPPYEQYF. The CDR3 nucleotides read TGTGCCAGCACCAAACAGGGGCCGCCCTACGAGCAGTACTTC.